Listed below are T cell receptor beta chains from one sample, sequenced in a study of control samples from healthy donors and cancer patients. TCRdb's table, derived via immunoSEQ multiplex PCR, lists solely in-frame clones and lacks some. Of about 10,000 clones detected, under 95% appear once; the ten largest clones hold about a fifth. The sequenced sample was PBMCs. All receptors derive from a man aged 55 to 70 with colorectal cancer. CDR3s include the opening cysteine and the closing phenylalanine or tryptophan. The D gene is left open where the match is weak. The size of a clone is reported for some rows only, either as once, few or many, or as a class for expanded clones.

D: .; J: TRBJ1-2; V: TRBV28; length: 16; size: .; CDR3: CASSLGGGLANYGYTF; DNA: TGTGCCAGCAGTTTAGGGGGGGGACTAGCTAACTATGGCTACACCTTC
D: .; J: TRBJ2-7; V: TRBV3-1/TRBV3-2; length: 13; size: .; CDR3: CASSPGLRGEQYF; DNA: TGTGCCAGCAGCCCTGGACTACGCGGCGAGCAGTACTTC
D: .; J: TRBJ1-2; V: TRBV25-1; length: 13; size: few; CDR3: CASSEYGTSGYTF; DNA: TGTGCCAGCAGTGAATATGGAACGAGTGGCTACACCTTC
D: TRBD2; J: TRBJ2-1; V: TRBV6-2/TRBV6-3; length: 16; size: once; CDR3: CASSQQRGAKYNEQFF; DNA: TGTGCCAGCAGCCAGCAGCGGGGGGCTAAGTACAATGAGCAGTTCTTC
D: TRBD2; J: TRBJ2-5; V: TRBV2; length: 14; size: .; CDR3: CASIRERGQETQYF; DNA: TGTGCCAGCATCAGAGAGCGGGGGCAAGAGACCCAGTACTTC
D: .; J: TRBJ1-5; V: TRBV30; length: 17; size: once; CDR3: CAWSAVGADNSNQPQHF; DNA: TGTGCCTGGAGTGCCGTTGGGGCAGATAATAGCAATCAGCCCCAGCATTTT
D: TRBD1; J: TRBJ2-5; V: TRBV30; length: 15; size: .; CDR3: CAWWGQGPAGETQYF; DNA: TGTGCCTGGTGGGGACAGGGGCCAGCGGGGGAGACCCAGTACTTC
D: TRBD1; J: TRBJ1-4; V: TRBV5-1; length: 15; size: .; CDR3: CASSTSGQGAEKLFF; DNA: TGCGCCAGCAGCACATCGGGACAGGGGGCGGAGAAACTGTTTTTT
D: .; J: TRBJ1-5; V: TRBV15; length: 13; size: .; CDR3: CATSTLGIPPQHF; DNA: TGTGCCACCAGCACCCTGGGAATTCCGCCCCAGCATTTT
D: .; J: TRBJ1-1; V: TRBV12-2; length: 12; size: .; CDR3: CASLRLYTEAFF; DNA: TGTGCAAGTCTCAGACTTTACACTGAAGCTTTCTTT
D: .; J: TRBJ2-7; V: TRBV10-1; length: 16; size: .; CDR3: CASRTSRQRTSYEQYF; DNA: TGCGCCAGCAGAACCTCCCGACAGCGGACCTCCTACGAGCAGTACTTC
D: TRBD1; J: TRBJ2-7; V: TRBV5-1; length: 17; size: .; CDR3: CASSLSGTGYQSYEQYF; DNA: TGCGCCAGCAGCTTGTCCGGGACAGGGTATCAGTCTTACGAGCAGTACTTC
D: TRBD1; J: TRBJ2-2; V: TRBV19; length: 15; size: .; CDR3: CASSVTGGNTGELFF; DNA: TGTGCCAGTAGTGTGACAGGGGGGAACACCGGGGAGCTGTTTTTT
D: .; J: TRBJ2-3; V: TRBV7-8; length: 13; size: .; CDR3: CASSWVLGDTQYF; DNA: TGTGCCAGCAGCTGGGTATTGGGGGATACGCAGTATTTT
D: TRBD2; J: TRBJ2-5; V: TRBV2; length: 15; size: .; CDR3: CASSGFPGGRETQYF; DNA: TGTGCCAGCAGTGGCTTTCCGGGGGGGCGGGAGACCCAGTACTTC
D: .; J: TRBJ1-3; V: TRBV7-2; length: 16; size: .; CDR3: CASSFTRGGKGNTIYF; DNA: TGTGCCAGCAGCTTTACCAGAGGGGGAAAGGGAAACACCATATATTTT
D: TRBD2; J: TRBJ2-3; V: TRBV7-9; length: 14; size: .; CDR3: CASSLAGWADTQYF; DNA: TGTGCCAGCAGCCTAGCGGGGTGGGCAGATACGCAGTATTTT
D: TRBD1; J: TRBJ1-2; V: TRBV28; length: 13; size: .; CDR3: CASQRGRSDGYTF; DNA: TGTGCCAGCCAGAGGGGGCGATCGGACGGCTACACCTTC
D: .; J: TRBJ1-1; V: TRBV28; length: 15; size: few; CDR3: CASSSSGTENTEAFF; DNA: TGTGCCAGCAGTTCATCCGGGACGGAGAACACTGAAGCTTTCTTT
D: .; J: TRBJ1-2; V: TRBV25-1; length: 13; size: .; CDR3: CASSRKISGGYTF; DNA: TGTGCCAGCAGTCGGAAAATCTCTGGGGGCTACACCTTC
D: .; J: TRBJ2-2; V: TRBV19; length: 14; size: .; CDR3: CASRLWTETGELFF; DNA: TGTGCCAGTAGACTTTGGACCGAGACCGGGGAGCTGTTTTTT
D: .; J: TRBJ1-2; V: TRBV7-2; length: 14; size: .; CDR3: CASRLAGSPYGYTF; DNA: TGTGCCAGCAGGTTAGCGGGAAGTCCCTATGGCTACACCTTC
D: TRBD1; J: TRBJ2-7; V: TRBV25-1; length: 14; size: .; CDR3: CASRTAGTAYEQYF; DNA: TGTGCCAGCAGAACGGCCGGGACAGCCTACGAGCAGTACTTC
D: .; J: TRBJ2-6; V: TRBV18; length: 16; size: .; CDR3: CASSQGGHSGANVLTF; DNA: TGTGCCAGCTCACAGGGGGGCCACTCTGGGGCCAACGTCCTGACTTTC
D: .; J: TRBJ1-2; V: TRBV12-3/TRBV12-4; length: 13; size: .; CDR3: CASSSVKNYGYTF; DNA: TGTGCCAGCAGTTCAGTAAAAAACTATGGCTACACCTTC
D: TRBD1; J: TRBJ1-1; V: TRBV6-5; length: 14; size: .; CDR3: CASSSGQGIRKAFF; DNA: TGTGCCAGCAGCTCCGGACAGGGGATAAGGAAAGCTTTCTTT
D: .; J: TRBJ1-2; V: TRBV6-1; length: 12; size: .; CDR3: CASSSYSTGYTF; DNA: TGTGCCAGCAGTTCTTACAGCACTGGCTACACCTTC
D: .; J: TRBJ2-1; V: TRBV24-1; length: 15; size: .; CDR3: CATSDLGGPFNEQFF; DNA: TGTGCCACCAGTGATTTGGGGGGCCCTTTCAATGAGCAGTTCTTC
D: .; J: TRBJ2-2; V: TRBV2; length: 14; size: .; CDR3: CASTEEKVTGELFF; DNA: TGTGCCAGCACCGAAGAGAAGGTCACCGGGGAGCTGTTTTTT
D: .; J: TRBJ2-7; V: TRBV7-3; length: 13; size: .; CDR3: CASSLTREYEQYF; DNA: TGTGCCAGCAGCCTGACCAGGGAGTACGAGCAGTACTTC
D: .; J: TRBJ1-1; V: TRBV7-2; length: 13; size: .; CDR3: CASSWSQGTEAFF; DNA: TGTGCCAGCAGCTGGAGTCAGGGTACTGAAGCTTTCTTT
D: TRBD2; J: TRBJ2-7; V: TRBV20-1; length: 15; size: .; CDR3: CSASPLGSGGYEQYF; DNA: TGCAGTGCTAGTCCCTTAGGGTCGGGGGGGTACGAGCAGTACTTC
D: .; J: TRBJ2-3; V: TRBV5-1; length: 15; size: .; CDR3: CASSLDWVQGDTQYF; DNA: TGCGCCAGCAGCTTGGATTGGGTCCAGGGGGATACGCAGTATTTT
D: .; J: TRBJ2-3; V: TRBV4-3; length: 14; size: once; CDR3: CASSQDSFTDTQYF; DNA: TGCGCCAGCAGCCAGGACAGTTTCACAGATACGCAGTATTTT
D: .; J: TRBJ1-1; V: TRBV9; length: 14; size: once; CDR3: CASSVRVLNTEAFF; DNA: TGTGCCAGCAGCGTCCGTGTTTTGAACACTGAAGCTTTCTTT
D: TRBD1; J: TRBJ1-2; V: TRBV4-3; length: 17; size: .; CDR3: CASSQFLSLTGSYGYTF; DNA: TGCGCCAGCAGCCAATTCTTATCGCTGACAGGGTCCTATGGCTACACCTTC
D: .; J: TRBJ1-1; V: TRBV5-1; length: 11; size: .; CDR3: CASRSDTEAFF; DNA: TGCGCCAGCAGATCCGACACTGAAGCTTTCTTT
D: .; J: TRBJ2-5; V: TRBV9; length: 14; size: .; CDR3: CASSVMGGEETQYF; DNA: TGTGCCAGCAGCGTAATGGGGGGCGAAGAGACCCAGTACTTC
D: TRBD1; J: TRBJ2-5; V: TRBV11-2; length: 15; size: .; CDR3: CASSPRGQGQETQYF; DNA: TGTGCCAGCAGCCCTCGGGGACAGGGCCAAGAGACCCAGTACTTC
D: .; J: TRBJ2-1; V: TRBV5-6; length: 16; size: .; CDR3: CASSLQGPRSYNEQFF; DNA: TGTGCCAGCAGCTTACAGGGCCCGCGCTCGTACAATGAGCAGTTCTTC
D: .; J: TRBJ2-6; V: TRBV6-2/TRBV6-3; length: 14; size: .; CDR3: CASSYASGANVLTF; DNA: TGTGCCAGCAGTTACGCTTCTGGGGCCAACGTCCTGACTTTC
D: .; J: TRBJ2-1; V: TRBV4-1; length: 13; size: .; CDR3: CASSQNRVDEQFF; DNA: TGCGCCAGCAGCCAAAACAGGGTGGATGAGCAGTTCTTC
D: TRBD2; J: TRBJ2-5; V: TRBV2; length: 19; size: .; CDR3: CASRQRRLAGASGRETQYF; DNA: TGTGCCAGCAGGCAACGCCGACTAGCGGGGGCCTCAGGGCGGGAGACCCAGTACTTC
D: .; J: TRBJ2-4; V: TRBV5-8; length: 16; size: .; CDR3: CASSSGHFSAKNIQYF; DNA: TGTGCCAGCAGCTCGGGACACTTTTCCGCCAAAAACATTCAGTACTTC
D: .; J: TRBJ1-2; V: TRBV4-3; length: 16; size: .; CDR3: CASSQDRAGVNYGYTF; DNA: TGCGCCAGCAGCCAAGATAGGGCAGGGGTTAACTATGGCTACACCTTC
D: .; J: TRBJ2-7; V: TRBV27; length: 13; size: .; CDR3: CASSLDGRYEQYF; DNA: TGTGCCAGCAGTTTAGACGGACGCTACGAGCAGTACTTC
D: TRBD1; J: TRBJ1-2; V: TRBV25-1; length: 14; size: few; CDR3: CASSPGGATYGYTF; DNA: TGTGCCAGCAGTCCAGGGGGGGCCACCTATGGCTACACCTTC
D: .; J: TRBJ1-5; V: TRBV5-6; length: 13; size: .; CDR3: CASSRRDSQPQHF; DNA: TGTGCCAGCAGCCGTAGGGATTCGCAGCCCCAGCATTTT
D: .; J: TRBJ2-2; V: TRBV27; length: 16; size: .; CDR3: CASSPHSMVDTGELFF; DNA: TGTGCCAGCAGTCCTCACAGCATGGTTGACACCGGGGAGCTGTTTTTT
D: .; J: TRBJ2-7; V: TRBV28; length: 13; size: .; CDR3: CASSGWQTYEQYF; DNA: TGTGCCAGTTCGGGGTGGCAGACCTACGAGCAGTACTTC
D: .; J: TRBJ1-2; V: TRBV27; length: 15; size: .; CDR3: CASSPRLRGSYGYTF; DNA: TGTGCCAGCAGTCCGCGCCTACGAGGAAGCTATGGCTACACCTTC
D: .; J: TRBJ2-6; V: TRBV10-2; length: 19; size: .; CDR3: CASSRASTSNKGRANVLTF; DNA: TGCGCCAGCAGTAGGGCTAGCACTTCTAACAAAGGGCGGGCCAACGTCCTGACTTTC
D: TRBD1; J: TRBJ1-2; V: TRBV10-3; length: 14; size: .; CDR3: CAISEQGTNYGYTF; DNA: TGTGCCATCAGTGAACAGGGGACTAACTATGGCTACACCTTC
D: TRBD1; J: TRBJ1-6; V: TRBV10-3; length: 13; size: .; CDR3: CAIGQDYNSPLHF; DNA: TGTGCCATCGGACAGGACTATAATTCACCCCTCCACTTT
D: .; J: TRBJ1-2; V: TRBV6-6; length: 13; size: .; CDR3: CASNPRGGSGYTF; DNA: TGTGCCAGCAACCCCCGGGGGGGGAGCGGCTACACCTTC